Sequencing of this TCR beta chain was carried out in a study of response to subunit inactivated influenza vaccine. This clonotype showed up just a few times. TCRdb independently ran MiXCR on the RT-PCR reads; one entry per CDR3 protein. Seen here are about 540,000 distinct CDR3 sequences, roughly 23% observed once, and the top ten hold approximately 3%. After removal of 4 bases from V and 4 bases from J, the junction contained 4 bases not matched to a gene. This CDR3 has 13 amino acids. Germline CDR1 reads SGHTA; CDR2 reads FQGTGA. The data also belong to a second study, concerning T cells expressing NK-cell markers. That study adds: 5'RACE template switching with UMIs generated TCR beta cDNA. According to the study, TCR beta repertoires originated from sorted CD3+CD56+NKG2C+, CD3+CD56+NKG2C- and CD3+CD56-NKG2C+ T cells.

This sequence was found in a man aged 45-65 years who received an inactivated influenza vaccine. This specimen consisted of CD4+ T cells sorted from PBMCs, obtained 11 to 12 days after vaccination. The chain recombines TRBV7-3 with TRBJ2-7; 7 bases agree with TRBD1. The CDR3 protein is CASSSGTVYEQYF. The CDR3 DNA reads as TGTGCCAGCAGCTCTGGGACAGTTTACGAGCAGTACTTC.